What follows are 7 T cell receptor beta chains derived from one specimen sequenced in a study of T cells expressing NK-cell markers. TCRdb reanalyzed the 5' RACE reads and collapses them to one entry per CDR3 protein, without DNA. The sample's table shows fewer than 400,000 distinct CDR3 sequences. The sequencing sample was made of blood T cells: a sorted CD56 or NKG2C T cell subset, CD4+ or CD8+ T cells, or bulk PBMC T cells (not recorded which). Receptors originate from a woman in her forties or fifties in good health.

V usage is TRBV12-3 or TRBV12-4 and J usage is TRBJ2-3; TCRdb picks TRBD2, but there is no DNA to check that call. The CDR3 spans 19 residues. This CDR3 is CASSLVGSIAAKDADTQYF.

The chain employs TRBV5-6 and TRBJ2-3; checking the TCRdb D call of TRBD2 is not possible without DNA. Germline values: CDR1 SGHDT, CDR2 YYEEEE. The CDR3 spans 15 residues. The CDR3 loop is CASRWGRLRKDTQYF. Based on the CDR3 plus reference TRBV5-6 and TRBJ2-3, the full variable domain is DAGVTQSPTHLIKTRGQQVTLRCSPKSGHDTVSWYQQALGQGPQFIFQYYEEEERQRGNFPDRFSGHQFPNYSSELNVNALLLGDSALYLCASRWGRLRKDTQYFGPGTRLTVL.

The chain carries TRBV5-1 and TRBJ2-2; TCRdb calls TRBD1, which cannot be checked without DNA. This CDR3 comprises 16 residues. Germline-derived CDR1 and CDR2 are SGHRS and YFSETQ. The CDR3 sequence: CASSPLGQGETGELFF.

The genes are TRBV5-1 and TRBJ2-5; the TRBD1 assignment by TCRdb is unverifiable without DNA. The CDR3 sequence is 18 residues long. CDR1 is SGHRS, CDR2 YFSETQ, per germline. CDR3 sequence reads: CASSLGLRGVIIGETQYF.

The CDR3 loop is CASSFAQGAPYEQYF. The J gene is TRBJ2-7, the V gene TRBV7-8. Germline V gene lookup returns CDR1 SGHVS and CDR2 FQNEAQ. CDR3 length: 15 amino acids.

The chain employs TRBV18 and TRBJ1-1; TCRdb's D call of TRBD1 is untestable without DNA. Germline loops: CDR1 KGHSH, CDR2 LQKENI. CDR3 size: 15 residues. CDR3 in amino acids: CASSPEQGVNTEAFF.

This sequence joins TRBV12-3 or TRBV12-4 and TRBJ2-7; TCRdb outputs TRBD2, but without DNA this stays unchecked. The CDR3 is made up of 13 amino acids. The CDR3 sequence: CASSSDWLYEQYF.